Following are 14 T cell receptor beta chains from one sample sequenced in a study of blood T cell repertoires in COVID-19. Only in-frame clones appear in the TCRdb table, and some are missing; sequencing was by immunoSEQ multiplex PCR. The sample has under 300,000 clones, more than 75% seen once; the top ten hold 2% to 2.5%. Specimen: PBMCs or T cells enriched from blood (not recorded which). These receptors all stem from a woman between 55 and 75 years old in a cohort exposed to, infected with or recovered from COVID-19 (not recorded which).

This chain links TRBV28 with TRBJ2-3; the D gene is possibly TRBD2 (5 bases). Trimming took off 3 bases at V and 2 bases at J, with 12 bases between the two ends. The CDR3 extends over 15 amino acids. The germline gives CDR1 MDHEN, CDR2 SYDVKM. Written as DNA, the CDR3 is TGTGCCAGCAGTTTGGGCGGGTGGTACACAGATACGCAGTATTTT. It yields the protein CASSLGGWYTDTQYF.

In its sample, this clone was seen a few times. The chain recombines TRBV24-1 with TRBJ2-2; no clear D gene. The V end was cut by 4 bases, the J end by 4 bases, with 12 bases between. Per germline, CDR1 KGHDR and CDR2 SFDVKD. The CDR3 is 15 residues long. The CDR3 DNA reads TGTGCCACCAGTGACCCCAGGTCCTTCACCGGGGAGCTGTTTTTT. This translates into CATSDPRSFTGELFF.

The chain carries TRBV18 and TRBJ1-1, with 7 bases fitting TRBD1. Germline lookup yields CDR1 KGHSH and CDR2 LQKENI. CDR3 length: 15 amino acids. V gave up 0 bases and J gave up 7 bases; unmatched junction bases: 8. CDR3 in DNA: TGTGCCAGCTCACCACCGACAGGGAAAAATATTGAAGCTTTCTTT. It codes for CASSPPTGKNIEAFF.

This chain uses TRBV4-2 with TRBJ2-7, with TRBD1 identical over 9 bases. V lost 4 bases and J lost 4; bases outside the gene matches: 11. Looked up from germline, CDR1 is LGHNA and CDR2 is YNFKEQ. The CDR3 is 16 amino acids. The CDR3 loop is CASSLTPGQGRYEQYF. The CDR3 DNA reads as TGTGCCAGCAGCCTAACGCCGGGACAGGGTAGGTACGAGCAGTACTTC.

J is TRBJ1-5 and V is TRBV2, with 8 positions matching TRBD1. Germline V gives CDR1 SNHLY, CDR2 FYNNEI. The CDR3 covers 15 residues. After removal of 6 bases from V and 5 bases from J, the junction contained 9 bases not matched to a gene. Here the CDR3 reads CASSGQGLKDQPQHF. CDR3 coding DNA: TGTGCCAGCAGCGGACAGGGTCTGAAAGATCAGCCCCAGCATTTT.

V gene TRBV6-2 or TRBV6-3 combines with J gene TRBJ1-1; TRBD1 might be the D (5 bases). The CDR3 covers 12 residues. Deletions cut 4 bases from V and 4 bases from J, with 7 bases between. The germline V gene has CDR1 MNHEY and CDR2 SVGEGT. In DNA form, the CDR3 reads TGTGCCAGCAGTTGGGGGGGCACTGAAGCTTTCTTT. As protein: CASSWGGTEAFF.

The chain carries TRBV28 and TRBJ1-6; TRBD1 aligns across 11 bases. The germline CDR1 and CDR2 sequences are MDHEN and SYDVKM. The CDR3 has 17 residues. V dropped 4 bases and J dropped 3; count of bases not matched to a gene: 5. CDR3 sequence: CASSSPGQGGYNSPLHF. In DNA, the CDR3 is TGTGCCAGCAGTTCCCCGGGACAGGGGGGCTATAATTCACCCCTCCACTTT.

This clone has more than one count but fewer than ten. This CDR3 is CASSALSGTAFGEETQYF. The CDR3 DNA follows: TGCGCCAGCAGCGCACTCTCCGGGACAGCCTTTGGGGAAGAGACCCAGTACTTC. The chain joins TRBV5-1 to TRBJ2-5, with 7 bases that match TRBD1. Losses at the gene ends were 4 bases for V and 3 bases for J; bases not matched to a gene: 18. The V gene's germline CDR1 is SGHRS and CDR2 YFSETQ. The CDR3 runs to 18 residues.

The chain has TRBV5-1 and TRBJ2-2; 14 bases agree with TRBD2. The germline V gene has CDR1 SGHRS and CDR2 YFSETQ. There are 15 residues in the CDR3. The J segment lost 8 bases and the V segment lost 3 bases, leaving 3 bases of the junction unmatched. The CDR3 DNA reads as TGCGCCAGCAGCTCGGGACTAGCGGGAGTTGGGGAGCTGTTTTTT. As protein: CASSSGLAGVGELFF. Variable domain in full (rest from reference TRBV5-1 and TRBJ2-2): KAGVTQTPRYLIKTRGQQVTLSCSPISGHRSVSWYQQTPGQGLQFLFEYFSETQRNKGNFPGRFSGRQFSNSRSEMNVSTLELGDSALYLCASSSGLAGVGELFFGEGSRLTVL.

The CDR3 DNA sequence: TGTGCCAGCAAAACAATTGGGACAGGGGGCCAGCAGTACTTC. Protein sequence: CASKTIGTGGQQYF. This sequence joins TRBV19 and TRBJ2-7, with 12 bases lining up with TRBD1. The J segment lost 8 bases and the V segment lost 9 bases, leaving 11 bases of the junction unmatched. Germline loops: CDR1 LNHDA, CDR2 SQIVND (reference sequence). The CDR3 consists of 14 residues.

The chain has TRBV7-9 and TRBJ2-7; TRBD2 aligns across 8 bases. The CDR3 totals 15 residues. Unmatched junction bases numbered 10, after V lost 5 bases and J lost 4 bases. Per germline, CDR1 SEHNR and CDR2 FQNEAQ (reference sequence). In DNA, the CDR3 is TGTGCCAGCAGCGCCCGTAGCGGGATTACGTACGAGCAGTACTTC. Its translation: CASSARSGITYEQYF.

This clone came up a few times. The chain carries TRBV7-2 and TRBJ2-1; 10 bases are shared with TRBD2. J was trimmed by 7 bases and V by 1 base; bases with no gene match: 10. This CDR3 has 17 amino acids. The germline CDR1 and CDR2 sequences are SGHTA and FQGNSA. The CDR3, as DNA: TGTGCCAGCAGCTTAGAGGCTAGCGGGAGCCTGGGGAATGAGCAGTTCTTC. This translates into CASSLEASGSLGNEQFF.

The rearrangement links TRBV10-2 to TRBJ2-7; 9 nucleotides line up with TRBD2. V shed 3 bases and J 3 bases; nucleotides not matched to a gene: 6. The germline V gene has CDR1 WSHSY and CDR2 SAAADI. The CDR3 loop spans 15 amino acids. The CDR3: CASSDPSGNDYEQYF. The CDR3 coding sequence is TGCGCCAGCAGTGACCCTAGCGGGAATGACTACGAGCAGTACTTC.

This clone appeared a single time. V gene TRBV6-2 or TRBV6-3 combines with J gene TRBJ2-1; no clear D. Trimming stripped 4 bases from V and 6 bases from J, with 22 bases between. Per the germline V gene, CDR1 is MNHEY and CDR2 is SVGEGT. This CDR3 contains 17 residues. In DNA, the CDR3 is TGTGCCAGCAGTTTCTCCCATTCCGTAAAACGGTCCAATGAGCAGTTCTTC. This sequence encodes CASSFSHSVKRSNEQFF.